The next 20 T cell receptor beta chains were all read from a single sample in a study of OX40 agonist ivuxolimab in advanced cancers. The data were produced by immunoSEQ multiplex PCR, yet TCRdb's version contains in-frame clones alone and is incomplete. In the table there are roughly 48,000 clones, 85% to 90% of which are singletons. The sequenced sample was CD4+ or CD8+ T cells sorted from blood, obtained in a trial of the OX40 agonist ivuxolimab. All receptors come from an adult with an advanced solid tumor such as melanoma, head and neck, liver or kidney cancer.

The chain links TRBV27 to TRBJ2-7; D may match TRBD1 or TRBD2 (5 bases each). The germline gives CDR1 MNHEY, CDR2 SMNVEV (reference sequence). The CDR3 runs to 13 residues. The V gene lost 5 bases and the J gene lost 6 bases, with 14 bases spanning the gap. This CDR3 is CASSPSGRLEQYF. The CDR3 coding sequence is TGTGCCAGCAGTCCCTCGGGACGGCTCGAGCAGTACTTC.

The genes are TRBV21-1 and TRBJ1-3. TRBV21-1 is reported as a pseudogene. The CDR3 sequence is 17 residues long. The CDR3 loop is CASSSRSRGVRGNTIYF. Here the CDR3 DNA reads TGTGCCAGCAGCAGTCGAAGTCGGGGGGTTCGTGGAAACACCATATATTTT.

The V and J genes are TRBV5-1 and TRBJ2-7; TRBD1 agrees at 8 bases. Germline V gene sequence: CDR1 SGHRS, CDR2 YFSETQ. V lost 2 bases, J lost 5 bases, and 9 bases stayed unmatched. There are 15 residues in the CDR3. This chain's CDR3 is CASSFFGQGGDEQYF. DNA of the CDR3: TGCGCCAGCAGCTTCTTTGGACAGGGCGGGGACGAGCAGTACTTC.

The V call is TRBV7-8, the J call TRBJ2-7, with 12 nucleotides matching TRBD1. CDR3 size: 15 residues. Germline values: CDR1 SGHVS, CDR2 FQNEAQ. V trimming: 0 bases; J trimming: 9 bases; junction bases outside the gene matches: 6. CDR3 sequence reads: CASSLAGTGGAGQYF. The CDR3 nucleotides are TGTGCCAGCAGCTTAGCTGGGACAGGGGGCGCCGGGCAGTACTTC.

This chain uses TRBV19 with TRBJ2-2, with D maybe TRBD2 (5 bases). Germline V lookup: CDR1 LNHDA, CDR2 SQIVND (reference sequence). V was trimmed by 2 bases and J by 0 bases, leaving 7 bases between them. There are 15 residues in the CDR3. CDR3 protein: CASSILATNTGELFF. CDR3 nucleotides: TGTGCCAGTAGTATACTAGCCACGAACACCGGGGAGCTGTTTTTT.

This chain joins TRBV27 and TRBJ1-1; D ambiguous. From germline, CDR1 is MNHEY and CDR2 SMNVEV (reference sequence). The CDR3 runs to 14 residues. Trimming removed 1 base from V and 1 base from J, with 7 bases in between. The CDR3 DNA sequence: TGTGCCAGCAGTTTATTGGGAGGGAACACTGAAGCTTTCTTT. Translated, it gives CASSLLGGNTEAFF.

The chain employs TRBV14 and TRBJ2-3, with 7 positions matching TRBD2. Unmatched junction bases numbered 7, after V lost 0 bases and J lost 4 bases. Germline values: CDR1 SGHDN, CDR2 FVKESK. The CDR3 spans 16 residues. As DNA, the CDR3 is TGTGCCAGCAGCCAAGACAGCGGGGTATTCGCAGATACGCAGTATTTT. This codes for CASSQDSGVFADTQYF.

The chain is built from TRBV5-6 and TRBJ2-5, with a weak D call TRBD2 (6 bases). In germline, CDR1 is SGHDT, CDR2 YYEEEE. V was shortened by 0 bases and J by 6 bases, with 12 bases between the two germline ends. The CDR3 length is 14 residues. The CDR3 loop is CASSLAAGRKTQYF. In nucleotides, the CDR3 is TGTGCCAGCAGCTTGGCGGCAGGGAGGAAGACCCAGTACTTC.

This sequence joins TRBV7-9 and TRBJ2-3; no reliable D call. CDR3 size: 16 residues. Germline V gene data show CDR1 as SEHNR and CDR2 as FQNEAQ (reference sequence). The germline V and J ends were trimmed by 1 base and 0 bases, with 11 bases remaining between them. CDR3 amino acids: CASSLEKRLSTDTQYF. The CDR3 coding sequence is TGTGCCAGCAGCTTAGAGAAGCGACTGAGCACAGATACGCAGTATTTT.

V gene TRBV19 combines with J gene TRBJ1-3; D not certain. This CDR3 spans 16 amino acids. V was shortened by 5 bases and J by 0 bases, with 14 bases between the two germline ends. Germline loops: CDR1 LNHDA, CDR2 SQIVND (reference sequence). CDR3 in DNA: TGTGCCAGTAGTCCTGGACGGACCAGCTCTGGAAACACCATATATTTT. This codes for CASSPGRTSSGNTIYF.

The chain is built from TRBV6-5 and TRBJ2-7; 10 bases are shared with TRBD1. Trimming cost V 1 base and J 5 bases; bases outside gene matches: 8. Germline lookup yields CDR1 MNHEY and CDR2 SVGAGI. The CDR3 loop spans 16 amino acids. Here the CDR3 reads CASSYLLGQGDNEQYF. The CDR3, as DNA: TGTGCCAGCAGTTACTTACTCGGACAGGGGGACAACGAGCAGTACTTC.

This sequence joins TRBV12-5 and TRBJ2-5; D is unresolved. V lost 1 base to trimming and J lost 4 bases, with 10 bases between them. Germline V lookup: CDR1 LGHNT, CDR2 FRNRAP. There are 14 residues in the CDR3. This CDR3 reads CASGLDSTGETQYF. CDR3 bases: TGTGCTAGTGGTTTGGACTCAACGGGAGAGACCCAGTACTTC.

The chain combines TRBV14 with TRBJ1-2, with TRBD1 matching 8 bases. Germline V gene sequence: CDR1 SGHDN, CDR2 FVKESK. The length of the CDR3 is 18 residues. With V trimmed by 2 bases and J by 4 bases, 15 bases remained unmatched. CDR3 DNA sequence: TGTGCCAGCAGCCAAAATACAGGGGGGCCGGGGCGCTCCTATGGCTACACCTTC. Its protein is CASSQNTGGPGRSYGYTF.

The chain recombines TRBV28 with TRBJ2-4, with D possibly matching TRBD1 (6 bases). The V gene's germline CDR1 is MDHEN and CDR2 SYDVKM. V lost 3 bases and J lost 3, with 18 bases in between. The CDR3 contains 17 residues. CDR3 residues: CASSFYPLTGSKNIQYF. The CDR3, as DNA: TGTGCCAGCAGTTTTTATCCTCTTACAGGGAGCAAAAACATTCAGTACTTC.

This chain joins TRBV29-1 and TRBJ1-4, with 10 bases lining up with TRBD1. CDR1 is SQVTM, CDR2 ANQGSEA, per germline. The V gene end was trimmed by 1 base and the J gene end by 6 bases; junction bases not matched to a gene: 5. The CDR3 totals 15 residues. The chain's CDR3 is CSVEVPDRGDEKLFF. CDR3 nucleotide sequence: TGCAGCGTTGAAGTCCCGGACAGGGGGGATGAAAAACTGTTTTTT.

In this sample, this clone turned up a few times. V and J are TRBV5-6 and TRBJ1-2; D is uncertain. CDR3 length: 13 amino acids. Trimming pared 3 bases from V and 7 bases from J, leaving 13 bases between. CDR1 is SGHDT, CDR2 YYEEEE, per germline. CDR3 sequence reads: CASSSNGFGGYTF. Written as DNA, the CDR3 is TGTGCCAGCAGCTCGAACGGGTTCGGTGGCTACACCTTC. The full variable domain, rest sourced from reference TRBV5-6 and TRBJ1-2, is DAGVTQSPTHLIKTRGQQVTLRCSPKSGHDTVSWYQQALGQGPQFIFQYYEEEERQRGNFPDRFSGHQFPNYSSELNVNALLLGDSALYLCASSSNGFGGYTFGSGTRLTVV.

The V and J genes are TRBV28 and TRBJ1-1; the D is unclear. V gave up 5 bases and J gave up 4 bases, with 14 bases separating them. The CDR3 is made up of 14 amino acids. The germline V gene encodes CDR1 MDHEN and CDR2 SYDVKM. CDR3 region: CASSPGWRGTEAFF. CDR3 sequence (DNA): TGTGCCAGCAGTCCCGGGTGGAGAGGCACTGAAGCTTTCTTT.

This chain joins TRBV5-6 and TRBJ2-1; 8 positions agree with TRBD1. V dropped 2 bases and J dropped 4; count of bases not matched to a gene: 8. CDR3 length: 16 amino acids. Germline CDR1 reads SGHDT; CDR2 reads YYEEEE. CDR3 in DNA: TGTGCCAGCAGCTTAGGTCTGGACAGGGATTACAATGAGCAGTTCTTC. Amino acids: CASSLGLDRDYNEQFF.

V is TRBV5-6 and J is TRBJ1-2; 11 bases map to TRBD1. The V and J ends lost 5 bases and 4 bases, in that order; junction bases with no gene match: 4. The CDR3 contains 14 residues. Germline V lookup: CDR1 SGHDT, CDR2 YYEEEE. As DNA, the CDR3 is TGTGCCAGCAGACCGGGACAGGGGGTCTATGGCTACACCTTC. Residues: CASRPGQGVYGYTF. The full variable domain, in which reference TRBV5-6 and TRBJ1-2 provide the parts outside the CDR3, is DAGVTQSPTHLIKTRGQQVTLRCSPKSGHDTVSWYQQALGQGPQFIFQYYEEEERQRGNFPDRFSGHQFPNYSSELNVNALLLGDSALYLCASRPGQGVYGYTFGSGTRLTVV.

The J gene is TRBJ1-2, the V gene TRBV5-5; tentative D call: TRBD1 (6 bases). The ends were cut back, 3 bases at V and 2 bases at J, with 14 bases in the middle. Germline CDR1 and CDR2: SGHKS and YYEKEE (reference sequence). The CDR3 covers 15 residues. The CDR3 spells CASSSRQGTNYGYTF. CDR3 nucleotide sequence: TGTGCCAGCAGCTCCAGGCAGGGGACGAACTATGGCTACACCTTC.